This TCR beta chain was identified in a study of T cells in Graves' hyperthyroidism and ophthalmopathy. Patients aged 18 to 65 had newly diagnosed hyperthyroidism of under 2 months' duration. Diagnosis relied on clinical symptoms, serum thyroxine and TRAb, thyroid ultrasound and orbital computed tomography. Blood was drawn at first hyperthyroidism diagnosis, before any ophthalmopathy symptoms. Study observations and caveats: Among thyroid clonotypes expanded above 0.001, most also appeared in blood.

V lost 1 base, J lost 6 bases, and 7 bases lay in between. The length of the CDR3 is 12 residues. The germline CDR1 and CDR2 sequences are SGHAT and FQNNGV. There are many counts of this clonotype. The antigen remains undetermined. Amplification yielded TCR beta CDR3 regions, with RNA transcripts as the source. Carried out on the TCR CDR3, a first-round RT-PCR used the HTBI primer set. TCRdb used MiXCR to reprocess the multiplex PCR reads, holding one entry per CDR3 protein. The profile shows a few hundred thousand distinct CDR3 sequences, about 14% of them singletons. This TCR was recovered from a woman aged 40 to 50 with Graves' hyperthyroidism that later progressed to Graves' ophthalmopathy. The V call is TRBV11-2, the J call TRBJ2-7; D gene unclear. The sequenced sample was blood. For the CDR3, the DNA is TGTGCCAGCAGCTTAGGTGGGCTCGAGCAGTACTTC. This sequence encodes CASSLGGLEQYF.